Following are 27 T cell receptor beta chains from one sample sequenced in a study of blood T cell repertoires in COVID-19. Generated by immunoSEQ multiplex PCR, the TCRdb table keeps only in-frame clones and is missing some. Of 110,000 to 150,000 clones listed, around 90% are singletons. Sequencing was performed on peripheral blood. These TCRs come from a woman aged 45-59 years with acute or convalescent COVID-19.

The chain uses TRBV18 and TRBJ2-7; D is uncertain. The germline V gene has CDR1 KGHSH and CDR2 LQKENI. Deletions cut 6 bases from V and 1 base from J, with 10 bases between. The CDR3 length is 13 residues. CDR3 DNA: TGTGCCAGCTCCCAAGACGGGTCCTACGAGCAGTACTTC. Translation gives CASSQDGSYEQYF.

V and J are TRBV6-5 and TRBJ1-2; TRBD1 matches at 7 bases. The CDR3 is 15 residues long. Germline assignment: CDR1 MNHEY and CDR2 SVGAGI. Trimming removed 5 bases from V and 0 bases from J; junction bases left unmatched: 6. The CDR3 here is CASSTYRGANYGYTF. Here the CDR3 DNA reads TGTGCCAGCAGTACCTACAGGGGCGCTAACTATGGCTACACCTTC.

The V and J genes are TRBV7-9 and TRBJ2-2; D possibly corresponds to TRBD2 (5 bases). V lost 3 bases and J lost 0, with 5 bases in between. There are 14 residues in the CDR3. Germline V gene data show CDR1 as SEHNR and CDR2 as FQNEAQ (reference sequence). The CDR3 DNA is TGTGCCAGCAGCTTGACTACGAACACCGGGGAGCTGTTTTTT. This encodes CASSLTTNTGELFF. The full variable domain, completed using reference TRBV7-9 and TRBJ2-2, is DTGVSQNPRHKITKRGQNVTFRCDPISEHNRLYWYRQTLGQGPEFLTYFQNEAQLEKSRLLSDRFSAERPKGSFSTLEIQRTEQGDSAMYLCASSLTTNTGELFFGEGSRLTVL.

The rearrangement joins TRBV29-1 to TRBJ2-5; no clear D gene. V gave up 4 bases and J gave up 2 bases, with 8 bases separating them. The CDR3 sequence is 12 residues long. Germline values: CDR1 SQVTM, CDR2 ANQGSEA. The CDR3 is CSVGREQETQYF. The CDR3 DNA sequence: TGCAGCGTTGGGAGAGAACAAGAGACCCAGTACTTC.

The V and J genes are TRBV6-5 and TRBJ2-3; 8 nucleotides agree with TRBD2. Germline CDR1 is MNHEY and CDR2 is SVGAGI. The J segment lost 7 bases and the V segment lost 10 bases, leaving 7 bases of the junction unmatched. The CDR3 is 12 amino acids. The CDR3 DNA reads TGTGCCACTCGGGGGGGCGGGAATACGCAGTATTTT. This translates into CATRGGGNTQYF.

The chain combines TRBV7-9 with TRBJ1-2; TRBD1 matches at 9 bases. Germline lookup yields CDR1 SEHNR and CDR2 FQNEAQ (reference sequence). Germline trimming cut 11 bases from V and 7 bases from J; bases unmatched to any gene: 11. This CDR3 is built from 13 residues. In DNA form, the CDR3 reads TGTGCCGGCCGGGACAGGGATACGAGTGGCTACACCTTC. This sequence encodes CAGRDRDTSGYTF.

The chain links TRBV2 to TRBJ2-3; TRBD2 matches 8 bases. After removal of 7 bases from V and 0 bases from J, the junction contained 6 bases not matched to a gene. CDR1 is SNHLY and CDR2 is FYNNEI in the germline V gene. The CDR3 runs to 15 residues. CDR3 region: CASTQTSVSTDTQYF. The DNA of the CDR3 is TGTGCCAGCACCCAGACTAGCGTTAGCACAGATACGCAGTATTTT.

The V gene is TRBV6-5, the J gene TRBJ1-2; D unresolved. This CDR3 contains 14 residues. Germline V gives CDR1 MNHEY, CDR2 SVGAGI. V lost 2 bases, J lost 1 base, and 8 bases lay in between. CDR3 region: CASSYAGSNYGYTF. CDR3 coding DNA: TGTGCCAGCAGTTACGCCGGGAGTAACTATGGCTACACCTTC.

CDR3 region: CASSRASIYTF. For the CDR3, the DNA is TGTGCCAGCAGCCGCGCTTCTATCTACACCTTC. The chain joins TRBV28 to TRBJ1-2; D gene ambiguous. This CDR3 comprises 11 residues. CDR1 MDHEN and CDR2 SYDVKM come from the germline V gene. V shed 6 bases and J shed 10 bases, with 12 bases lying between them.

J is TRBJ2-7 and V is TRBV2; TRBD2 might be the D (5 bases). CDR1 and CDR2 from the germline V gene are SNHLY and FYNNEI. The CDR3 has 11 residues. The V end was cut by 6 bases, the J end by 4 bases, with 7 bases between. CDR3 region: CASSGLYEQYF. CDR3 DNA sequence: TGTGCCAGCAGCGGACTTTACGAGCAGTACTTC.

CDR3 residues: CASSSNPQGSNTEAFF. The CDR3 DNA reads as TGTGCCAGCAGCTCGAACCCACAGGGGTCGAACACTGAAGCTTTCTTT. The chain combines TRBV5-4 with TRBJ1-1, with 7 positions matching TRBD1. V lost 3 bases, J lost 1 base, and 9 bases stayed unmatched. Germline CDR1 reads SGHNT; CDR2 reads YYREEE (reference sequence). This CDR3 region has 16 residues.

The V and J genes are TRBV4-1 and TRBJ2-7; 8 bases match TRBD2. V was clipped by 2 bases and J by 3 bases; unmatched bases: 6. The CDR3 contains 15 residues. Germline values: CDR1 MGHRA, CDR2 YSYEKL. The CDR3 here is CASSQPRGAVYEQYF. CDR3 coding DNA: TGCGCCAGCAGCCAACCGCGGGGGGCAGTCTACGAGCAGTACTTC.

The rearrangement links TRBV30 to TRBJ1-5; 7 nucleotides match TRBD1. Germline V gives CDR1 GTSNPN, CDR2 SVGIG (reference sequence). The CDR3 loop spans 15 amino acids. With 0 bases clipped from V and 6 bases from J, the junction kept 8 bases outside the gene matches. CDR3: CAWSVGGGGFQPQHF. In nucleotides, the CDR3 is TGTGCCTGGAGTGTTGGAGGGGGCGGGTTTCAGCCCCAGCATTTT.

J is TRBJ1-5 and V is TRBV5-6; D gene uncertain. V lost 0 bases and J lost 3, with 7 bases in between. The CDR3 runs to 14 residues. Looked up from germline, CDR1 is SGHDT and CDR2 is YYEEEE. The CDR3 spells CASSLAQYNQPQHF. The CDR3, as DNA: TGTGCCAGCAGCTTGGCGCAGTACAATCAGCCCCAGCATTTT.

The chain joins TRBV5-4 to TRBJ2-5; 11 bases line up with TRBD2. CDR3 length equals 15 residues. CDR1 and CDR2 from the germline V gene are SGHNT and YYREEE (reference sequence). The junction had 7 bases not matched to a gene; V was cut back by 5 bases and J by 4 bases. DNA of the CDR3: TGTGCCAGCAGGTTCACCGGGACTAGCGGAGAGACCCAGTACTTC. Encoded protein: CASRFTGTSGETQYF.

The DNA of the CDR3 is TGCGCCAGCAGCAAAGCGCGGAGGTTAAGCAATCAGCCCCAGCATTTT. It is translated as CASSKARRLSNQPQHF. The V gene is TRBV5-1, the J gene TRBJ1-5, with unresolved D. Trimming pared 4 bases from V and 1 base from J, leaving 15 bases between. This CDR3 is 16 amino acids long. Germline V CDR1 and CDR2: SGHRS, YFSETQ.

The chain has TRBV9 and TRBJ1-1, with D maybe TRBD1 (6 bases). The V end was cut by 3 bases, the J end by 3 bases, with 15 bases between. The CDR3 totals 15 residues. Germline V gene data show CDR1 as SGDLS and CDR2 as YYNGEE. CDR3 coding DNA: TGTGCCAGCAGCGGAGCTACAGGGTTCGACACTGAAGCTTTCTTT. It is translated as CASSGATGFDTEAFF.

This chain joins TRBV25-1 and TRBJ2-4, with a weak D call TRBD2 (6 bases). V lost 1 base, J lost 4 bases, and 8 bases lay in between. The CDR3 has 14 residues. Germline V lookup: CDR1 MGHDK, CDR2 SYGVNS. The CDR3 DNA reads as TGTGCCAGCAGTGAATGGGGGGTAAAAAACATTCAGTACTTC. Its protein product is CASSEWGVKNIQYF.

The V gene is TRBV29-1, the J gene TRBJ2-7; 9 nucleotides line up with TRBD2. Germline loops: CDR1 SQVTM, CDR2 ANQGSEA. The CDR3 runs to 14 residues. The V segment lost 4 bases and the J segment 6 bases; nucleotides outside the gene matches: 10. The CDR3 nucleotides are TGCAGCGTTGCCCGGATAGCGGGAGAGTCCGAGCAGTACTTC. Its protein product is CSVARIAGESEQYF.

The chain uses TRBV6-5 and TRBJ1-3; 7 bases are a match to TRBD1. Germline CDR1 MNHEY, CDR2 SVGAGI. V shed 2 bases and J 1 base; nucleotides not matched to a gene: 5. The CDR3 extends over 16 amino acids. DNA of the CDR3: TGTGCCAGCAGTTACCAAAGACAGGGTTCTGGAAACACCATATATTTT. Residues: CASSYQRQGSGNTIYF.

This chain links TRBV7-2 with TRBJ2-3; 8 nucleotides align to TRBD2. The CDR3 is made up of 15 amino acids. The ends lost 5 bases at V and 4 bases at J; junction bases unmatched: 8. Germline V CDR1 and CDR2: SGHTA, FQGNSA. CDR3: CASSPRTSLPDTQYF. The CDR3 DNA sequence: TGTGCCAGCAGCCCCAGGACTAGCCTCCCAGATACGCAGTATTTT.

V gene TRBV5-1 combines with J gene TRBJ2-1; 9 bases are shared with TRBD2. Per germline, CDR1 SGHRS and CDR2 YFSETQ. With V trimmed by 0 bases and J by 6 bases, 7 bases remained unmatched. There are 16 residues in the CDR3. The CDR3 nucleotides are TGCGCCAGCAGCTTGGAAATAGCGGGGGTAGGCAATGAGCAGTTCTTC. Its translation: CASSLEIAGVGNEQFF. The full variable domain, rest sourced from reference TRBV5-1 and TRBJ2-1, is KAGVTQTPRYLIKTRGQQVTLSCSPISGHRSVSWYQQTPGQGLQFLFEYFSETQRNKGNFPGRFSGRQFSNSRSEMNVSTLELGDSALYLCASSLEIAGVGNEQFFGPGTRLTVL.

V usage is TRBV5-1 and J usage is TRBJ2-1; 9 bases agree with TRBD2. Germline CDR1 is SGHRS and CDR2 is YFSETQ. Trimming took 3 bases from V and 7 from J; bases not matched to a gene: 8. This CDR3 is built from 15 residues. Written as DNA, the CDR3 is TGCGCCAGCAGCTCCCCCGGACTAGCGCGAAATGAGCAGTTCTTC. Residues: CASSSPGLARNEQFF. The whole variable domain, filled in from reference TRBV5-1 and TRBJ2-1, reads KAGVTQTPRYLIKTRGQQVTLSCSPISGHRSVSWYQQTPGQGLQFLFEYFSETQRNKGNFPGRFSGRQFSNSRSEMNVSTLELGDSALYLCASSSPGLARNEQFFGPGTRLTVL.

This chain links TRBV27 with TRBJ2-1; the match to TRBD2 covers 9 bases. Unmatched junction bases numbered 16, after V lost 3 bases and J lost 4 bases. This CDR3 comprises 19 residues. Germline V lookup: CDR1 MNHEY, CDR2 SMNVEV (reference sequence). The DNA for the CDR3 is TGTGCCAGCAGTTTTATTAGTCTTGGCGGGGGGGCTCAATACAATGAGCAGTTCTTC. Residues: CASSFISLGGGAQYNEQFF.

V gene TRBV4-2 combines with J gene TRBJ1-1, with TRBD1 matching over 8 bases. Germline V gene lookup returns CDR1 LGHNA and CDR2 YNFKEQ. With V trimmed by 2 bases and J by 4 bases, 6 bases remained unmatched. The CDR3 runs to 15 residues. As DNA, the CDR3 is TGTGCCAGCAGCCAACAGGCAGGGGGCGGCACTGAAGCTTTCTTT. Its translation is CASSQQAGGGTEAFF.

V and J are TRBV16 and TRBJ1-1; a possible D gene is TRBD1 (6 bases). The germline V gene has CDR1 KGHSY and CDR2 FQNENV. Deletions cut 3 bases from V and 3 bases from J, with 17 bases between. The CDR3 sequence is 16 residues long. CDR3 residues: CASSHLGGGGDTEAFF. CDR3 nucleotide sequence: TGTGCCAGCAGCCACCTGGGGGGGGGCGGTGACACTGAAGCTTTCTTT.

The genes are TRBV4-2 and TRBJ2-1; D remains unclear. Germline V lookup: CDR1 LGHNA, CDR2 YNFKEQ. Trimming removed 3 bases from V and 7 bases from J, with 7 bases in between. The CDR3 is 12 amino acids. The CDR3 coding sequence is TGTGCCAGCAGCCACGACACTAATGAGCAGTTCTTC. It translates to CASSHDTNEQFF.